This T cell receptor beta chain derives from a study of T cell clonality in common variable immunodeficiency. The CDR3 is made up of 11 amino acids. V lost 1 base to trimming and J lost 6 bases, with 6 bases between them. Germline V gene sequence: CDR1 SQVTM, CDR2 ANQGSEA. Produced via immunoSEQ multiplex PCR; TCRdb's table is partial and in-frame only. This record lists about 64,000 clones, none seen once only, and the top ten clones contain roughly 1.5%. Study-wide results and caveats: Shared TCRbeta clones were fewer between CVID subjects than controls. TCRbeta clonality was increased in CVID versus healthy controls. Common variable immunodeficiency TCR beta sequences reportedly had fewer deletions and N-nucleotide insertions.

About this clone: Its antigen is currently unknown. Read sequence stops 3 residues before the CDR3 end, and the germline J gene provides the missing end.

The chain combines TRBV29-1 with TRBJ1-2; D ambiguous. This sequence originates from a person between 18 and 69 years old in good health. The sample taken for sequencing was peripheral blood mononuclear cells. CDR3 sequence: CSVEGPDGYTF. The DNA read from the CDR3 is TGCAGCGTTGAAGGGCCAGATGGC.